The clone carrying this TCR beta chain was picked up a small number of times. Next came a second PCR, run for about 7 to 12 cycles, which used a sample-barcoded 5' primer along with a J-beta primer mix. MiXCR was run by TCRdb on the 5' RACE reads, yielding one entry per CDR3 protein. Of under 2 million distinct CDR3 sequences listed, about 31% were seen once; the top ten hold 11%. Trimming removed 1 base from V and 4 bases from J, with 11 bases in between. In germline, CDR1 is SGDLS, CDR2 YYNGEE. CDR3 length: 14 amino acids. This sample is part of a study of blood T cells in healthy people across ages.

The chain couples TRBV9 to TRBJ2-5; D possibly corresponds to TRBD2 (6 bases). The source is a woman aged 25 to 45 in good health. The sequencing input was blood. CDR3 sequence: CASSVSGRGETQYF. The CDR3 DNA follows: TGTGCCAGCAGCGTAAGTGGGCGGGGAGAGACCCAGTACTTC.